One sample yielded the 27 T cell receptor beta chains listed below, sequenced in a study of T cells in Graves' hyperthyroidism and ophthalmopathy. Amplification of TCR beta CDR3 regions was performed using RNA transcripts as template. HTBI primers were employed in a first-round RT-PCR of the TCR CDR3. TCRdb re-derived calls from the multiplex PCR reads in MiXCR, one entry per CDR3 protein. The sample contains 300,000 to 500,000 distinct CDR3 sequences, 15% of which appear only once. The sequencing input was blood. The receptors originated from a woman aged 25 to 45 with Graves' hyperthyroidism.

This clonotype was detected ten times or more. The chain has TRBV30 and TRBJ1-4, with 8 bases aligning to TRBD1. V trimming: 5 bases; J trimming: 5 bases; junction bases outside the gene matches: 10. This CDR3 has 15 residues. Per the germline V gene, CDR1 is GTSNPN and CDR2 is SVGIG (reference sequence). The CDR3 spells CAWVTDRGENEKLFF. CDR3 bases: TGTGCCTGGGTCACCGACAGGGGTGAGAATGAAAAACTGTTTTTT.

This CDR3 is CAWSVLGQENTEAFF. The CDR3 DNA is TGTGCCTGGAGTGTACTAGGACAAGAGAACACTGAAGCTTTCTTT. The chain joins TRBV30 to TRBJ1-1; weak D call: TRBD1 (5 bases). V was pared by 0 bases and J by 1 base, with 12 bases between. Germline CDR1 GTSNPN, CDR2 SVGIG (reference sequence). This CDR3 has 15 residues.

The V and J genes are TRBV25-1 and TRBJ2-5, with 7 positions matching TRBD2. The CDR3 contains 14 residues. Germline CDR1 is MGHDK and CDR2 is SYGVNS. V shed 0 bases and J 5 bases; nucleotides not matched to a gene: 3. The CDR3 loop is CASSEYGGGETQYF. CDR3 DNA sequence: TGTGCCAGCAGTGAATACGGGGGAGGGGAGACCCAGTACTTC. Variable domain in full (rest from reference TRBV25-1 and TRBJ2-5): EADIYQTPRYLVIGTGKKITLECSQTMGHDKMYWYQQDPGMELHLIHYSYGVNSTEKGDLSSESTVSRIRTEHFPLTLESARPSHTSQYLCASSEYGGGETQYFGPGTRLLVL.

This clonotype was counted between two and nine times. The V gene is TRBV20-1, the J gene TRBJ2-1; the D call may be TRBD1 or TRBD2 (5 bases each). Trimming left V 2 bases short and J 10 bases short, with 15 bases between. CDR1 is DFQATT, CDR2 SNEGSKA, per germline (reference sequence). The CDR3 sequence is 13 residues long. The DNA of the CDR3 is TGCAGTGCTAGACTTCGGGGCCCCCGCGAGCAGTTCTTC. Its translation is CSARLRGPREQFF.

A remark on this clonotype: A much larger clone sits a single nucleotide away, making a read error possible. The rearrangement uses TRBV28 and TRBJ2-7; possible D gene TRBD1, 8 bases. Germline-derived CDR1 and CDR2 are MDHEN and SYDVKM. This CDR3 comprises 16 residues. The CDR3 region is CASSLGGTGPPYEQCF. CDR3 in DNA: TGTGCCAGCAGTTTGGGAGGGACAGGTCCCCCCTACGAGCAGTGCTTC.

This clonotype came up many times. The genes are TRBV20-1 and TRBJ2-3; maybe TRBD1 (6 bases). CDR1 is DFQATT, CDR2 SNEGSKA, per germline (reference sequence). With 7 bases removed from V and 4 bases from J, the gap between germline ends came to 12 bases. The CDR3 has 12 residues. This CDR3 reads CSVTGYSDTQYF. The CDR3, as DNA: TGCAGTGTGACAGGTTACTCAGATACGCAGTATTTT.

This clonotype was counted only a few times. The rearrangement uses TRBV9 and TRBJ2-1, with TRBD2 identical over 7 bases. From germline, CDR1 is SGDLS and CDR2 YYNGEE. The CDR3 totals 17 residues. The V and J ends lost 0 bases and 4 bases, in that order; junction bases with no gene match: 10. The CDR3 here is CASSVAGGNLWYNEQFF. DNA for the CDR3: TGTGCCAGCAGCGTAGCGGGAGGCAACCTCTGGTACAATGAGCAGTTCTTC.

This clonotype was counted a few times. This chain connects TRBV5-6 to TRBJ2-3; D ambiguous. V lost 6 bases and J 0 bases, leaving 17 bases between the germline ends. The germline V gene has CDR1 SGHDT and CDR2 YYEEEE. The CDR3 totals 16 residues. CDR3 DNA: TGTGCCAGCACCTCCGCTTTGGCAGAGAGCACAGATACGCAGTATTTT. It codes for CASTSALAESTDTQYF.

A few counts support this clonotype. The chain couples TRBV7-2 to TRBJ2-3; possible D gene TRBD2, 5 bases. This CDR3 is 14 amino acids long. The V gene's germline CDR1 is SGHTA and CDR2 FQGNSA. Trimming pared 7 bases from V and 2 bases from J, leaving 13 bases between. CDR3 nucleotide sequence: TGTGCCAGCACCGGGAATTGGAACACAGATACGCAGTATTTT. Residues: CASTGNWNTDTQYF.

This rearrangement joins TRBV19 to TRBJ2-3, with 7 bases matching TRBD2. Trimming at V came to 0 bases and at J to 1 base, leaving 4 bases not matched to a gene. Germline V CDR1 and CDR2: LNHDA, SQIVND (reference sequence). This CDR3 region has 16 residues. The CDR3 nucleotides read TGTGCCAGTAGTATAGAAGGCGGGAGCCGCACAGATACGCAGTATTTT. It encodes CASSIEGGSRTDTQYF.

This clonotype has a count of ten or more. The V call is TRBV24-1, the J call TRBJ2-5; 10 nucleotides match TRBD1. The CDR3 is made up of 16 amino acids. The ends lost 0 bases at V and 3 bases at J; junction bases unmatched: 3. CDR1 is KGHDR and CDR2 is SFDVKD in the germline V gene. The CDR3 here is CATSDLPGTGEETQYF. In DNA form, the CDR3 reads TGTGCCACCAGTGATTTGCCGGGGACAGGGGAAGAGACCCAGTACTTC.

This chain links TRBV5-1 with TRBJ1-1; no clear D gene. Between the trimmed V and J ends, which lost 3 bases and 1 base, there was a span of 7 bases. CDR1 and CDR2 (germline): SGHRS, YFSETQ. CDR3 size: 13 residues. The CDR3 DNA is TGCGCCAGCAGCTCCTTACAGAACACTGAAGCTTTCTTT. It is translated as CASSSLQNTEAFF.

This clonotype turned up a few times. This rearrangement joins TRBV7-2 to TRBJ2-5; D may match TRBD1 or TRBD2 (5 bases each). From germline, CDR1 is SGHTA and CDR2 FQGNSA. This CDR3 contains 17 residues. V was clipped by 1 base and J by 3 bases, with 18 bases between them. The CDR3, as DNA: TGTGCCAGCAGCTTAGTGGGGGTAGGGGCGGTTAAAGAGACCCAGTACTTC. Residues: CASSLVGVGAVKETQYF.

This clonotype came up many times. The chain combines TRBV28 with TRBJ2-4, with D uncertain. Germline lookup yields CDR1 MDHEN and CDR2 SYDVKM. This CDR3 is built from 15 residues. Trimming removed 3 bases from V and 0 bases from J, with 9 bases in between. As DNA, the CDR3 is TGTGCCAGCAGTTTCAGTGAGGTAGCCAAAAACATTCAGTACTTC. This encodes CASSFSEVAKNIQYF.

This clonotype was detected only a few times. J is TRBJ1-4 and V is TRBV7-9; 7 nucleotides align to TRBD1. The CDR3 extends over 13 amino acids. Looked up from germline, CDR1 is SEHNR and CDR2 is FQNEAQ (reference sequence). V lost 1 base, J lost 7 bases, and 0 bases stayed unmatched. CDR3 loop: CASSLEGAEKLFF. The CDR3, as DNA: TGTGCCAGCAGCTTAGAGGGGGCTGAAAAACTGTTTTTT. Based on the CDR3 plus reference TRBV7-9 and TRBJ1-4, the full variable domain is DTGVSQNPRHKITKRGQNVTFRCDPISEHNRLYWYRQTLGQGPEFLTYFQNEAQLEKSRLLSDRFSAERPKGSFSTLEIQRTEQGDSAMYLCASSLEGAEKLFFGSGTQLSVL.

This clonotype was seen only a few times. A read error may explain this, as a much larger clone is one base away. The chain uses TRBV20-1 and TRBJ2-1; D may be TRBD2 (6 bases). The germline gives CDR1 DFQATT, CDR2 SNEGSKA (reference sequence). V was clipped by 2 bases and J by 0 bases, with 8 bases between them. The CDR3 extends over 14 amino acids. This CDR3 is CSARTGSSYNEQFF. DNA for the CDR3: TGCAGTGCTAGAACCGGGAGCTCCTACAATGAGCAGTTCTTC.

This clonotype was counted at least ten times. The genes are TRBV12-3 or TRBV12-4 and TRBJ2-7, with D tentatively TRBD2 (5 bases). The length of the CDR3 is 15 residues. V lost 6 bases to trimming and J lost 7 bases, with 22 bases between them. CDR3 sequence reads: CASSPPVTGLGEQYF. The CDR3 DNA follows: TGTGCCAGCAGCCCCCCAGTAACGGGATTGGGGGAGCAGTACTTC.

Many counts were recorded for this clonotype. This sequence joins TRBV6-1 and TRBJ2-7; TRBD2 matches 9 bases. In germline, CDR1 is MNHNS, CDR2 SASEGT. The V gene end was trimmed by 5 bases and the J gene end by 5 bases; junction bases not matched to a gene: 10. This CDR3 is 15 amino acids long. The CDR3 coding sequence is TGTGCCAGCAGTCCCCCCGGCGGGAGGGCCAACGAGCAGTACTTC. Its protein product is CASSPPGGRANEQYF.

This clonotype has at least ten counts. The chain employs TRBV6-1 and TRBJ2-3; 9 nucleotides align to TRBD2. Germline V CDR1 and CDR2: MNHNS, SASEGT. J lost 6 bases, V lost 7 bases, and 17 bases had no gene match. The length of the CDR3 is 17 residues. CDR3 nucleotide sequence: TGTGCCAGCACAGTAGGCCGGGCTAGCGGGATGAAGGATACGCAGTATTTT. Translated: CASTVGRASGMKDTQYF.

This sequence joins TRBV7-9 and TRBJ2-2; 11 positions match TRBD2. CDR3 length equals 16 residues. The germline V gene has CDR1 SEHNR and CDR2 FQNEAQ (reference sequence). J was trimmed by 3 bases and V by 5 bases; bases with no gene match: 5. CDR3 sequence (DNA): TGTGCCAGCAGCCGGTTTAGCGGGAGGGACACCGGGGAGCTGTTTTTT. It is translated as CASSRFSGRDTGELFF.

This clonotype was detected only a few times. The CDR3 here is CASSAGGAISYEQYF. For the CDR3, the DNA is TGTGCCAGCAGCGCGGGGGGAGCGATCTCCTACGAGCAGTACTTC. V usage is TRBV9 and J usage is TRBJ2-7, with TRBD2 identical over 7 bases. V trimming: 3 bases; J trimming: 0 bases; junction bases outside the gene matches: 6. CDR1 is SGDLS and CDR2 is YYNGEE in the germline V gene. The CDR3 totals 15 residues. The complete variable domain, with remaining parts taken from reference TRBV9 and TRBJ2-7, reads DSGVTQTPKHLITATGQRVTLRCSPRSGDLSVYWYQQSLDQGLQFLIQYYNGEERAKGNILERFSAQQFPDLHSELNLSSLELGDSALYFCASSAGGAISYEQYFGPGTRLTVT.

The V gene is TRBV20-1, the J gene TRBJ2-2, with unresolved D. V was trimmed by 0 bases and J by 1 base, leaving 6 bases between them. The CDR3 spans 14 residues. Germline loops: CDR1 DFQATT, CDR2 SNEGSKA (reference sequence). The CDR3 loop is CSARDLGNTGELFF. The CDR3 DNA sequence: TGCAGTGCTAGAGATCTCGGGAACACCGGGGAGCTGTTTTTT.

This clonotype was detected ten times or more. J is TRBJ2-1 and V is TRBV3-1, with 11 bases aligning to TRBD2. Trimming at V came to 5 bases and at J to 5 bases, leaving 5 bases not matched to a gene. Germline values: CDR1 LGHDT, CDR2 YNNKEL (reference sequence). CDR3 length: 15 residues. The CDR3 coding sequence is TGTGCCAGCAGCACCCCGACTAGCGGGGACAATGAGCAGTTCTTC. It encodes CASSTPTSGDNEQFF.

This clonotype was picked up a small number of times. The chain couples TRBV3-1 to TRBJ2-3; D gene ambiguous. Germline lookup yields CDR1 LGHDT and CDR2 YNNKEL (reference sequence). There are 16 residues in the CDR3. Between the trimmed V and J ends, which lost 0 bases and 6 bases, there was a span of 16 bases. Written as DNA, the CDR3 is TGTGCCAGCAGCCAAGATTCGCGAAAAATTCCGGATACGCAGTATTTT. It is translated as CASSQDSRKIPDTQYF.

This clonotype was counted between two and nine times. V gene TRBV19 combines with J gene TRBJ2-2; 9 nucleotides align to TRBD1. The length of the CDR3 is 17 residues. The germline V gene encodes CDR1 LNHDA and CDR2 SQIVND (reference sequence). V lost 6 bases and J lost 5; bases outside the gene matches: 13. In DNA, the CDR3 is TGTGCCAGTAGGGGTTCGACAGGGGGATATGTTACCGGGGAGCTGTTTTTT. Amino acids: CASRGSTGGYVTGELFF.

The sample holds a few counts of this clonotype. The chain links TRBV6-1 to TRBJ2-2, with 14 bases fitting TRBD2. The length of the CDR3 is 18 residues. V shed 4 bases, J shed 1 base, and the junction held 5 bases outside the gene matches. Germline CDR1 is MNHNS and CDR2 is SASEGT. The CDR3 sequence is CASSAGTSGSLNTGELFF. The CDR3 DNA reads TGTGCCAGCAGTGCCGGGACTAGCGGGAGCTTGAACACCGGGGAGCTGTTTTTT.

As regards this clonotype: Since a much larger clone is just one base distant, this may be a read error. The chain links TRBV30 to TRBJ1-1; 9 bases fit TRBD1. CDR1 GTSNPN and CDR2 SVGIG come from the germline V gene (reference sequence). The CDR3 has 13 residues. J lost 11 bases, V lost 2 bases, and 9 bases had no gene match. CDR3 sequence: CAWSIIKQGAAFF. The CDR3 coding sequence is TGTGCCTGGAGTATAATTAAACAGGGGGCGGCTTTCTTT.